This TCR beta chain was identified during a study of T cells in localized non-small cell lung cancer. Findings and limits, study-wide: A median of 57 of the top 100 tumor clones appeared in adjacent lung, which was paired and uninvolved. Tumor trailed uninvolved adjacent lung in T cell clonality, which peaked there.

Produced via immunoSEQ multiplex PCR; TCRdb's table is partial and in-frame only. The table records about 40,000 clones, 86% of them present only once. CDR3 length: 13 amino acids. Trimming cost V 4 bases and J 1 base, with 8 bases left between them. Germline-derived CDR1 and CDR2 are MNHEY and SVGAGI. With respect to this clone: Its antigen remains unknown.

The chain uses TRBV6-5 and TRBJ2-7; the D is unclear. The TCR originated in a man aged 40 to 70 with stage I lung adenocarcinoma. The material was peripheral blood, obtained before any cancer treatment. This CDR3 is CASSSPASYEQYF. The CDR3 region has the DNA TGTGCCAGCAGTTCTCCCGCTTCCTACGAGCAGTACTTC.